Sequencing of this T cell receptor (beta chain) was carried out in a study of regulatory T cells in long-lasting Graves disease. Specified time point: newly diagnosed GD, antithyroid drugs for less than 3 months. PBMCs provided the RNA from which the TCR library was made. With iRepertoire HTBI primers and Arm-PCR of CDR3 regions, TCR beta libraries were built. TCRdb analysed the multiplex PCR reads with MiXCR anew, one entry per CDR3 protein. The top ten clones hold 18% of a sample with under 800,000 distinct CDR3 sequences, about 15% of them seen once. This clonotype was seen a handful of times. The CDR3 consists of 15 residues. Per the germline V gene, CDR1 is SGHRS and CDR2 is YFSETQ. Trimming took 4 bases from V and 7 from J; bases not matched to a gene: 10. These data were also filed under a second study, of T cells in Graves' hyperthyroidism and ophthalmopathy. As that report states: Primed by the HTBI set, a first-round RT-PCR was run on the TCR CDR3.

Sequenced here: peripheral blood mononuclear cells (PBMCs), sampled at new diagnosis, from a patient treated with antithyroid drugs. This sequence joins TRBV5-1 and TRBJ2-1; 8 nucleotides match TRBD2. This clonotype originated in a young woman with Graves disease. The DNA of the CDR3 is TGCGCCAGCAGCCGTAACTCGGGACTAGGGAATGAGCAGTTCTTC. It is translated as CASSRNSGLGNEQFF.